These 14 T cell receptor beta chains came from one sample sequenced in a study of blood T cell repertoires in COVID-19 (dated by TCRdb to about 2020). Library preparation used the immunoSEQ multiplex PCR assay. The source is immuneACCESS, and TCRdb retained only in-frame sequences with V and J called. Part of the clones is not carried over; for the studies checked, unresolved V genes explain less than half of this, and the remainder is unexplained. Within this sample are some 120,000 clones, with around 82% of them counted one time only. Clones ranked in the top ten supply about 5.5% of the sample. The specimen was peripheral blood. These receptors all stem from a man older than 75 with active or convalescent COVID-19.

In this sample, this clone turned up a few times. The gene calls are TRBV19 and TRBJ2-1; no reliable D call. V was cut by 4 bases and J by 0 bases, with 16 bases left in between. The germline gives CDR1 LNHDA, CDR2 SQIVND (reference sequence). The CDR3 has 17 amino acids. CDR3 loop: CASSNHAQPSSYNEQFF. CDR3 sequence (DNA): TGTGCCAGTAGTAACCACGCGCAACCGAGCTCCTACAATGAGCAGTTCTTC.

The genes are TRBV3-1 (or the pseudogene TRBV3-2) and TRBJ1-3; the D is unclear. V was trimmed by 1 base and J by 1 base, leaving 8 bases between them. This CDR3 contains 15 residues. The germline V gene has CDR1 LGHDT and CDR2 YNNKEL (reference sequence). For the CDR3, the DNA is TGTGCCAGCAGCCAAGTCTCGAGATCTGGAAACACCATATATTTT. It is translated as CASSQVSRSGNTIYF.

J is TRBJ2-5 and V is TRBV9, with 7 bases lining up with TRBD1. Germline values: CDR1 SGDLS, CDR2 YYNGEE. The CDR3 is 15 amino acids. The V and J ends lost 3 bases and 0 bases, in that order; junction bases with no gene match: 5. As DNA, the CDR3 is TGTGCCAGCAGCGCCTGGGACAGTTACCAAGAGACCCAGTACTTC. Protein: CASSAWDSYQETQYF. Full variable domain (missing parts from reference TRBV9 and TRBJ2-5): DSGVTQTPKHLITATGQRVTLRCSPRSGDLSVYWYQQSLDQGLQFLIQYYNGEERAKGNILERFSAQQFPDLHSELNLSSLELGDSALYFCASSAWDSYQETQYFGPGTRLLVL.

The chain links TRBV24-1 to TRBJ2-3; 7 bases are shared with TRBD1. Per germline, CDR1 KGHDR and CDR2 SFDVKD. The CDR3 contains 15 residues. With V trimmed by 3 bases and J by 3 bases, 5 bases remained unmatched. CDR3 sequence (DNA): TGTGCCACCAGTGATCCGACGACAGGGACAGATACGCAGTATTTT. Translating gives CATSDPTTGTDTQYF.

This rearrangement joins TRBV3-1 (or the pseudogene TRBV3-2) to TRBJ1-2; 12 bases line up with TRBD1. Germline trimming cut 3 bases from V and 4 bases from J; bases unmatched to any gene: 6. Germline V gene data show CDR1 as LGHDT and CDR2 as YNNKEL (reference sequence). The length of the CDR3 is 16 residues. The CDR3 loop is CASSQTGTGGSYGYTF. For the CDR3, the DNA is TGTGCCAGCAGCCAGACAGGGACAGGGGGCAGCTATGGCTACACCTTC.

CDR3 amino acids: CASSLARQGDTEAFF. CDR3 DNA sequence: TGCGCCAGCAGCTTGGCAAGACAGGGGGACACTGAAGCTTTCTTT. The chain carries TRBV5-1 and TRBJ1-1; TRBD1 matches 9 bases. Germline trimming cut 0 bases from V and 3 bases from J; bases unmatched to any gene: 3. The CDR3 is 15 residues long. Germline loops: CDR1 SGHRS, CDR2 YFSETQ.

The chain recombines TRBV29-1 with TRBJ2-4; D perhaps matches TRBD2 (5 bases). Germline values: CDR1 SQVTM, CDR2 ANQGSEA. V lost 6 bases to trimming and J lost 15 bases, with 21 bases between them. The CDR3 length is 12 residues. The CDR3 nucleotides are TGCAGCGTCAGATCAGAGGGTAGGGCTTGGTACTTC. The encoded protein is CSVRSEGRAWYF.

The chain couples TRBV7-8 to TRBJ1-4; tentatively, D is TRBD1 (5 bases). V lost 1 base to trimming and J lost 8 bases, with 11 bases between them. The length of the CDR3 is 14 residues. CDR1 is SGHVS and CDR2 is FQNEAQ in the germline V gene. CDR3 coding DNA: TGTGCCAGCAGCTTAGGGGGCGGCCGCGAAAAACTGTTTTTT. This encodes CASSLGGGREKLFF.

As for this clone: This specimen includes other DNA sequences encoding the same CDR3. The CDR3 nucleotides read TGTGCCATCAGTGGACAGGGCAATCAGCCCCAGCATTTT. This sequence encodes CAISGQGNQPQHF. V usage is TRBV10-3 and J usage is TRBJ1-5; tentative D call: TRBD1 (6 bases). This CDR3 contains 13 residues. The germline gives CDR1 ENHRY, CDR2 SYGVKD. Trimming took 4 bases from V and 2 from J, leaving 6 bases between them.

This rearrangement joins TRBV5-4 to TRBJ2-2; D may be TRBD2 (5 bases). The germline gives CDR1 SGHNT, CDR2 YYREEE (reference sequence). The ends were cut back, 2 bases at V and 3 bases at J, with 11 bases in the middle. The CDR3 is 15 residues long. Here the CDR3 reads CASSFEGADTGELFF. The DNA of the CDR3 is TGTGCCAGCAGCTTCGAGGGAGCGGACACCGGGGAGCTGTTTTTT.

This sequence joins TRBV7-3 and TRBJ2-3; 8 nucleotides line up with TRBD2. The J segment lost 4 bases and the V segment lost 4 bases, leaving 4 bases of the junction unmatched. Germline assignment: CDR1 SGHTA and CDR2 FQGTGA. This CDR3 comprises 14 residues. The CDR3 loop is CASSSAGGADTQYF. The CDR3 nucleotides are TGTGCCAGCAGCTCTGCCGGGGGGGCAGATACGCAGTATTTT.

The chain joins TRBV28 to TRBJ1-2; TRBD1 aligns across 9 bases. The CDR3 length is 15 residues. V lost 6 bases, J lost 2 bases, and 7 bases stayed unmatched. Germline V gives CDR1 MDHEN, CDR2 SYDVKM. CDR3 DNA sequence: TGTGCCAGCAGGGGGGGGACAGGGTTCAACTATGGCTACACCTTC. Translated, it gives CASRGGTGFNYGYTF.

Comment on this clone: One junction end disagrees with the germline gene, perhaps due to a read error. V usage is TRBV30 and J usage is TRBJ1-1; possibly TRBD1 for D (5 bases). Germline V CDR1 and CDR2: GTSNPN, SVGIG (reference sequence). This CDR3 spans 13 amino acids. Here the CDR3 reads CAWTRTPNTEAFF. CDR3 coding DNA: TGTGCTTGGACTCGGACACCTAACACTGAAGCTTTCTTT.

The genes are TRBV27 and TRBJ2-1, with 7 positions matching TRBD1. CDR3 size: 14 residues. Germline-derived CDR1 and CDR2 are MNHEY and SMNVEV (reference sequence). J gave up 4 bases and V 8 bases, and 8 bases lay outside the gene matches. The CDR3 spells CASGDSPFYNEQFF. DNA for the CDR3: TGTGCCAGCGGGGACAGTCCCTTTTACAATGAGCAGTTCTTC.